Presented here are 10 T cell receptor beta chains from one specimen sequenced in a study of CD8 T cells in Susac syndrome. Reverse transcription of about 0.5 to 1 ug RNA was carried out with random hexamers. TCRdb independently ran MiXCR on the immunoSEQ multiplex PCR reads; one entry per CDR3 protein. The top ten hold just under 0.4% of the sample, which has approximately 68,000 distinct CDR3 sequences, just under 95% seen once. Material: CD8+ T cells from PBMCs. These receptors all stem from a human donor with multiple sclerosis.

The rearrangement joins TRBV5-1 to TRBJ2-5, with D perhaps TRBD1 (5 bases). V dropped 1 base and J dropped 2 bases, with 12 bases sitting between them. This CDR3 comprises 15 residues. Germline V gene lookup returns CDR1 SGHRS and CDR2 YFSETQ. CDR3 sequence: CASSLIDSLQETQYF. CDR3 nucleotide sequence: TGCGCCAGCAGCTTGATAGACAGCCTTCAAGAGACCCAGTACTTC.

A single count supports this clonotype. CDR3 nucleotide sequence: TGTGCCAGCAGCTCAGCGGTTTCCTACGAGCAGTACTTC. It encodes CASSSAVSYEQYF. This rearrangement joins TRBV7-9 to TRBJ2-7, with a tentative D call TRBD2 (5 bases). The CDR3 is 13 amino acids. In germline, CDR1 is SEHNR, CDR2 FQNEAQ (reference sequence). Between the trimmed V and J ends, which lost 4 bases and 1 base, there was a span of 8 bases.

This chain links TRBV5-6 with TRBJ2-3; D unresolved. CDR1 SGHDT and CDR2 YYEEEE come from the germline V gene. The CDR3 extends over 12 amino acids. Trimming left V 0 bases short and J 6 bases short, with 5 bases between. The DNA for the CDR3 is TGTGCCAGCAGCTTGGCCGGGGATACGCAGTATTTT. Its translation: CASSLAGDTQYF.

This clonotype was observed once. The CDR3 spells CASSSPRGRGDTEAFF. CDR3 coding DNA: TGTGCCAGCAGCTCCCCAAGGGGTCGCGGTGACACTGAAGCTTTCTTT. The gene calls are TRBV7-9 and TRBJ1-1; D may be TRBD1 (5 bases). Looked up from germline, CDR1 is SEHNR and CDR2 is FQNEAQ (reference sequence). V was trimmed by 4 bases and J by 3 bases, leaving 18 bases between them. The CDR3 loop spans 16 amino acids. The full variable domain, rest sourced from reference TRBV7-9 and TRBJ1-1, is DTGVSQNPRHKITKRGQNVTFRCDPISEHNRLYWYRQTLGQGPEFLTYFQNEAQLEKSRLLSDRFSAERPKGSFSTLEIQRTEQGDSAMYLCASSSPRGRGDTEAFFGQGTRLTVV.

The chain combines TRBV6-5 with TRBJ2-1; 7 nucleotides match TRBD2. This CDR3 is built from 13 residues. V shed 0 bases, J shed 13 bases, and the junction held 6 bases outside the gene matches. Looked up from germline, CDR1 is MNHEY and CDR2 is SVGAGI. CDR3 coding DNA: TGTGCCAGCAGTTACTCGAACACGGGAGGTCAGTTCTTC. This sequence encodes CASSYSNTGGQFF.

CDR3 coding DNA: TGCAGCGTTGTTGGAGGTCTCGGTCTCGGTTTCTATGGCTACACCTTC. Its protein is CSVVGGLGLGFYGYTF. The V gene is TRBV29-1, the J gene TRBJ1-2, with D uncertain. CDR1 is SQVTM and CDR2 is ANQGSEA in the germline V gene. V lost 4 bases and J 4 bases, leaving 22 bases between the germline ends. The CDR3 covers 16 residues.

The table lists this clonotype with a count of one. The gene calls are TRBV19 and TRBJ1-1; D gene uncertain. V shed 5 bases and J shed 3 bases, with 13 bases lying between them. The CDR3 is made up of 14 amino acids. Germline values: CDR1 LNHDA, CDR2 SQIVND (reference sequence). This CDR3 reads CASSLWTDYTEAFF. The CDR3, as DNA: TGTGCCAGTAGTCTATGGACGGACTACACTGAAGCTTTCTTT. The full variable domain, its missing parts supplied by reference TRBV19 and TRBJ1-1, is DGGITQSPKYLFRKEGQNVTLSCEQNLNHDAMYWYRQDPGQGLRLIYYSQIVNDFQKGDIAEGYSVSREKKESFPLTVTSAQKNPTAFYLCASSLWTDYTEAFFGQGTRLTVV.

The V call is TRBV2, the J call TRBJ2-1, with D perhaps matching TRBD1 or TRBD2 (5 bases each). The germline V and J ends were trimmed by 8 bases and 3 bases, with 8 bases remaining between them. The CDR3 runs to 12 residues. Germline V gene lookup returns CDR1 SNHLY and CDR2 FYNNEI. The CDR3 here is CASEGIYNEQFF. DNA for the CDR3: TGTGCCAGCGAGGGGATCTACAATGAGCAGTTCTTC. Filled out from reference TRBV2 and TRBJ2-1, the complete variable domain reads EPEVTQTPSHQVTQMGQEVILRCVPISNHLYFYWYRQILGQKVEFLVSFYNNEISEKSEIFDDQFSVERPDGSNFTLKIRSTKLEDSAMYFCASEGIYNEQFFGPGTRLTVL.

The V and J genes are TRBV6-5 and TRBJ1-5; no reliable D call. Germline V gene sequence: CDR1 MNHEY, CDR2 SVGAGI. This CDR3 has 13 residues. V was shortened by 6 bases and J by 6 bases, with 12 bases between the two germline ends. The DNA of the CDR3 is TGTGCCAGCAGCCAAACCTGGGGTCAGCCCCAGCATTTT. This codes for CASSQTWGQPQHF.

The genes are TRBV6-1 and TRBJ2-1; tentatively, D is TRBD2 (5 bases). V was cut by 6 bases and J by 5 bases, with 20 bases left in between. Germline lookup yields CDR1 MNHNS and CDR2 SASEGT. The CDR3 length is 16 residues. CDR3 sequence (DNA): TGTGCCAGCAGCCTCCGGGAACTGGGGATCGACAATGAGCAGTTCTTC. It encodes CASSLRELGIDNEQFF.